This TCR beta chain appears in the sequencing data of a study of tumor-infiltrating lymphocytes in primary liver carcinoma. Overall study context: Staging placed the tumors at T1-T3 N0M0, and they measured about 4 to 11 cm across.

TCR beta cDNA was reverse-transcribed from about 500 ng of total RNA. The reaction used a constant-region primer and ProtoScript II reverse transcriptase. For TCR beta, libraries were produced by three nested multiplex PCR rounds using slightly modified ARM-PCR. Amplification in the first two PCR rounds was performed using TRBV1-TRBV30 forward primers and a C-beta reverse primer for roughly 9 cycles each. TCRdb reprocessed the multiplex PCR reads via MiXCR and lists one record per CDR3 protein. The sample contains 95,000 to 100,000 distinct CDR3 sequences, more than 65% of which appear only once. Starting material for RNA and DNA co-extraction consisted of roughly 20-34 mg of unsorted bulk tissue. Samples were taken from five separate regions of every tumor. Study-wide results and limits: Blood's top-250-clone fraction was significantly lower than that of tumors (p = 0.039). A fraction of only about 7-25% of top clones appeared in all five tumor regions.

Germline lookup yields CDR1 SGHAT and CDR2 FQNNGV. There are 16 residues in the CDR3. This clonotype has only one observation. The target antigen is unknown. An end of the junction differs from the germline gene, which may be a read error. Sequenced input: liver tumor tissue from sampling region 2. As to subset: tumor region T2, inferior pole. The origin of this receptor is a woman aged 55-70 years with primary liver carcinoma and hepatitis B virus infection. The rearrangement joins TRBV11-2 to TRBJ2-1, with a tentative D call TRBD1 (6 bases). Written as DNA, the CDR3 is TGTGCCGGCAGCTTACATCTGACGGGTGGGGGCGATGAACAGTTCTTC. It codes for CAGSLHLTGGGDEQFF.